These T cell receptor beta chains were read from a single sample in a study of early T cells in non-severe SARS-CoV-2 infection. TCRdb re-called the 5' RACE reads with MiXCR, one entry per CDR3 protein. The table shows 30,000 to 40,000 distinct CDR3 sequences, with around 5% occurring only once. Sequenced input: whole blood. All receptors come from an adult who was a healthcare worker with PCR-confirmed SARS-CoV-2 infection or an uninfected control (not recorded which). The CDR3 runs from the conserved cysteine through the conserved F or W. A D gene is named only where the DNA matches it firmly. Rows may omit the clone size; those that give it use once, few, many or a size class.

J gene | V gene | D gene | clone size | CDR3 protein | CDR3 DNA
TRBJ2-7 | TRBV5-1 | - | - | CASSFGQLLDEQYF | TGCGCCAGCAGCTTTGGACAGCTTCTGGACGAGCAGTACTTC
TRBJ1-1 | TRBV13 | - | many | CASSLGSGLAPEDTEAFF | TGTGCCAGCAGCTTAGGTTCGGGACTTGCCCCGGAGGACACTGAAGCTTTCTTT
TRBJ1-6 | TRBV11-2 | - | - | CASSGDLDSPLHF | TGTGCCAGCAGCGGAGATCTGGATTCACCCCTCCACTTT
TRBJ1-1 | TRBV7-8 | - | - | CASSLPGRRINTEAFF | TGTGCCAGCAGCTTGCCGGGCCGACGTATTAACACTGAAGCTTTCTTT
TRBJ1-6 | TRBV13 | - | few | CASSLVRGMNSPLHF | TGTGCCAGCAGCTTAGTAAGGGGAATGAACTCACCCCTCCACTTT
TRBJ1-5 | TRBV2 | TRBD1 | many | CASGQDSDQPQHF | TGTGCCAGCGGACAGGACTCGGATCAGCCCCAGCATTTT
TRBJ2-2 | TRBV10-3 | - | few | CAISEWGNTGELFF | TGTGCCATCAGTGAGTGGGGGAACACCGGGGAGCTGTTTTTT
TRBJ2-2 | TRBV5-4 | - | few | CASSLDRATGELFF | TGTGCCAGCAGCTTGGATCGAGCCACCGGGGAGCTGTTTTTT
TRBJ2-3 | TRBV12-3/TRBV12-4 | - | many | CASSFSPRTDTQYF | TGTGCCAGCAGTTTCTCGCCCCGCACAGATACGCAGTATTTT
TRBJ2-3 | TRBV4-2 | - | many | CASSQDVSPANTQYF | TGTGCCAGCAGCCAAGACGTTTCTCCGGCGAATACGCAGTATTTT
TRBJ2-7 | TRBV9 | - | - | CASSGSGYEQYF | TGTGCCAGCAGCGGCTCGGGCTACGAGCAGTACTTC
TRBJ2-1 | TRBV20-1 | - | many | CSARDPRVPLNYNEQFF | TGCAGTGCTAGAGATCCTAGGGTTCCTTTAAACTACAATGAGCAGTTCTTC
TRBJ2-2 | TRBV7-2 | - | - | CASSLLISNTGELFF | TGTGCCAGCAGCCTATTAATTTCGAACACCGGGGAGCTGTTTTTT
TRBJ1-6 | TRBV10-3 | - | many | CAISEQGGNSPLHF | TGTGCCATCTCCGAGCAGGGTGGTAATTCACCCCTCCACTTT
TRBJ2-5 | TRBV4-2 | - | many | CASSQVRQGETQYF | TGTGCCAGCAGCCAAGTACGGCAGGGTGAGACCCAGTACTTC
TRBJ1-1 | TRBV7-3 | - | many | CASSLHGTQNTEAFF | TGTGCCAGCAGCCTCCACGGGACTCAGAACACTGAAGCTTTCTTT
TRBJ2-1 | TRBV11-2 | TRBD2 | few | CASSVGTSHNEQFF | TGTGCCAGCAGCGTTGGGACTAGCCACAATGAGCAGTTCTTC
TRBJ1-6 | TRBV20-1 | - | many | CSARGTNNSPLHF | TGCAGTGCCCGGGGGACTAATAATTCACCCCTCCACTTT
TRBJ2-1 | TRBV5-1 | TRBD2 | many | CASSQGLEGRVRIF | TGCGCCAGCAGCCAGGGACTAGAGGGAAGGGTGAGAATCTTC
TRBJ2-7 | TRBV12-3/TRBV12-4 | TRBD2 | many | CASSLGRGGFRYEQYF | TGTGCCAGCTCCCTCGGCCGGGGGGGATTCCGCTACGAGCAGTACTTC
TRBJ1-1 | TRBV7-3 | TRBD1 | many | CASSPTGGSGTEAFF | TGTGCCAGCAGCCCAACAGGGGGCAGTGGGACTGAAGCTTTCTTT
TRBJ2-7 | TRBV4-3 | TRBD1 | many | CASSQGSGQVYEQYF | TGCGCCAGCAGCCAAGGGTCCGGACAGGTCTACGAGCAGTACTTC
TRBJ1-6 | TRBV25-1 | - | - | CASSPRANNSPLHF | TGTGCCAGCAGCCCCAGGGCAAATAATTCACCCCTCCACTTT
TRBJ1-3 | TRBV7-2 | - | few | CGAARNTIYF | TGTGGGGCGGCTCGAAACACCATATATTTT
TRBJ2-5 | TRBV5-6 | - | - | CASSLQLKVQETQYF | TGTGCCAGCAGCTTGCAGCTCAAGGTTCAAGAGACCCAGTACTTC
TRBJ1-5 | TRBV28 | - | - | CASSLLRGGSQPQHF | TGTGCCAGCAGTTTACTCAGGGGAGGGAGTCAGCCCCAGCATTTT
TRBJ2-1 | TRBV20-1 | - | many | CSARDPGSSYNEQFF | TGCAGTGCTAGAGATCCGGGTAGCTCCTACAATGAGCAGTTCTTC
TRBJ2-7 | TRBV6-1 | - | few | CASSALPAYEQYF | TGTGCCAGCAGTGCCCTCCCCGCCTACGAGCAGTACTTC
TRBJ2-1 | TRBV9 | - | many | CASSPHVNNEQFF | TGTGCCAGCAGCCCCCACGTAAACAATGAGCAGTTCTTC
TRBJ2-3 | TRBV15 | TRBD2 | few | CATSSSLAGSTDTQYF | TGTGCCACCAGCAGTTCACTAGCGGGGAGCACAGATACGCAGTATTTT
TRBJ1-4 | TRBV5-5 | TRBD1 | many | CASSAEIRGRGEKLFF | TGTGCCAGCAGCGCTGAAATCAGGGGGCGAGGTGAAAAACTGTTTTTT
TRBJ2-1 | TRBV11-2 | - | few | CASSPSGARSNEQFF | TGTGCCAGCAGCCCGAGCGGCGCCAGGAGTAATGAGCAGTTCTTC
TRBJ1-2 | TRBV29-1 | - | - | CSVAGSHGYTF | TGCAGCGTTGCGGGCAGCCATGGCTACACCTTC
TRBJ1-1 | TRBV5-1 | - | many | CASSSLGGQRAEAFF | TGCGCCAGCAGCTCCCTTGGGGGGCAGAGAGCTGAAGCTTTCTTT
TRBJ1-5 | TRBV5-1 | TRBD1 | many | CASSPQPGGSNQPQHF | TGCGCCAGCAGCCCGCAACCAGGGGGGTCAAATCAGCCCCAGCATTTT
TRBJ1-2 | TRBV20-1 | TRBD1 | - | CSARDLTGNYGYTF | TGCAGTGCTAGAGATTTGACAGGGAACTATGGCTACACCTTC
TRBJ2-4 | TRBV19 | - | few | CASSRTAVGNIQYF | TGTGCCAGTAGTCGGACTGCAGTAGGAAACATTCAGTACTTC
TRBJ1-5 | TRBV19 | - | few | CASSIGGFSNQPQHF | TGTGCCAGTAGTATTGGTGGGTTCAGCAATCAGCCCCAGCATTTT
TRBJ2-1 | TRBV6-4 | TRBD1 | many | CASRRDRTNNEQFF | TGTGCCAGCAGGAGGGACAGGACCAACAATGAGCAGTTCTTC
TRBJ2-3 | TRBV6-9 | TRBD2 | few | CASSSGTSEDTQYF | TGTGCCAGCAGTTCCGGGACTAGCGAGGATACGCAGTATTTT
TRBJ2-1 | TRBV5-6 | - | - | CASSFGENNEQFF | TGTGCCAGCAGCTTTGGCGAGAACAATGAGCAGTTCTTC
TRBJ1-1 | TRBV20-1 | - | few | CSAKRPDFEAFF | TGCAGTGCTAAACGACCCGACTTTGAAGCTTTCTTT
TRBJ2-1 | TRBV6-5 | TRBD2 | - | CASSPRGRGGRNEQFF | TGTGCCAGCAGCCCCCGTGGACGGGGGGGCCGGAATGAGCAGTTCTTC
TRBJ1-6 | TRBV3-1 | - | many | CASKVEGRNSPLHF | TGTGCCAGCAAGGTAGAGGGTAGAAATTCACCCCTCCACTTT
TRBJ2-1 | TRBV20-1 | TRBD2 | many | CSAPLADNEQFF | TGCAGTGCCCCGCTAGCGGACAATGAGCAGTTCTTC
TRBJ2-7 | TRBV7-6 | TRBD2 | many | CASSQVAGAYEQYF | TGTGCCAGCAGCCAGGTGGCGGGAGCCTACGAGCAGTACTTC
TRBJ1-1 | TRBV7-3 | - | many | CASSPNPASGAFF | TGTGCCAGCAGCCCAAACCCAGCCAGTGGAGCTTTCTTT
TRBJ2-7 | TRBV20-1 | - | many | CSARDPLHSYEQYF | TGCAGTGCTAGAGATCCCCTACATAGTTACGAGCAGTACTTC
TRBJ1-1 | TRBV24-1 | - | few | CATNAGKRKETEAFF | TGTGCCACCAATGCAGGGAAGAGGAAGGAAACTGAAGCTTTCTTT
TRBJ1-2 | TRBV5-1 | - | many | CASSPEGRSGYGYTF | TGCGCCAGCAGCCCCGAGGGCAGATCCGGCTATGGCTACACCTTC
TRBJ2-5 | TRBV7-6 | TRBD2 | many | CASSLGLAGMETQYF | TGTGCCAGCAGCCTAGGCCTAGCGGGGATGGAGACCCAGTACTTC
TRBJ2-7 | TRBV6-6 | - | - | CASSSMGQGIREQYF | TGTGCCAGCAGTTCCATGGGGCAGGGAATCCGCGAGCAGTACTTC
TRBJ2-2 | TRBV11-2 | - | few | CASSLVGELFF | TGTGCCAGCAGCTTAGTCGGGGAGCTGTTTTTT
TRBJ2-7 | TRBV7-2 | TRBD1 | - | CASSRTGLTREQYF | TGTGCCAGCAGCCGGACAGGGCTTACACGGGAGCAGTACTTC
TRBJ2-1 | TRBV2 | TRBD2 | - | CASRSLGSGGTHEQFF | TGTGCCAGCAGATCCCTGGGTAGCGGGGGTACTCATGAGCAGTTCTTC